This TCR beta chain was profiled in a study of cytomegalovirus exposure and HLA in healthy donors. Overall study: Approximately 190 million T cells yielded 120 million or so unique TCR beta sequences, as an earlier analysis found.

Amplification used 60 Vbeta primers and 13 Jbeta primers. Sequencing was performed with immunoSEQ multiplex PCR; in TCRdb, only in-frame clones are kept and a portion is missing. The sample holds roughly 140,000 clones. Germline V gene data show CDR1 as SGHVS and CDR2 as FNYEAQ. The V end lost 5 bases, the J end lost 4 bases, and 14 bases lay between the germline ends. This CDR3 region has 14 residues. Sequencing was performed on PBMCs. The clonotype was recovered from a male donor in good health and CMV-seronegative. The J gene is TRBJ1-1, the V gene TRBV7-6; weak D call: TRBD1 (5 bases). The CDR3 here is CASSGPGGSTEAFF. The CDR3 nucleotides read TGTGCCAGCAGCGGGCCCGGGGGGAGCACTGAAGCTTTCTTT.